What follows are 22 T cell receptor beta chains derived from one specimen sequenced in a study of beta chain features in type 1 diabetes. The investigators reverse transcribed all of the isolated RNA, so they sequenced expressed TCRB transcripts. Some clones are missing from TCRdb's copy, which holds only in-frame ones; the method was immunoSEQ multiplex PCR. Of 810,000 or so clones in the sample, under 20% were seen once. Specimen: naive CD4+ T cells from blood. The origin of the receptors is a woman between 18 and 29 years old in good health.

The rearrangement uses TRBV28 and TRBJ1-3; D is unclear. V dropped 5 bases and J dropped 0 bases, with 8 bases sitting between them. CDR1 MDHEN and CDR2 SYDVKM come from the germline V gene. This CDR3 contains 14 residues. The CDR3 is CASSSSASGNTIYF. CDR3 DNA sequence: TGTGCCAGCAGTAGTTCAGCCTCTGGAAACACCATATATTTT. The whole variable domain, remainder taken from reference TRBV28 and TRBJ1-3, is DVKVTQSSRYLVKRTGEKVFLECVQDMDHENMFWYRQDPGLGLRLIYFSYDVKMKEKGDIPEGYSVSREKKERFSLILESASTNQTSMYLCASSSSASGNTIYFGEGSWLTVV.

The rearrangement uses TRBV7-9 and TRBJ1-5, with a weak D call TRBD1 (5 bases). This CDR3 is built from 13 residues. From germline, CDR1 is SEHNR and CDR2 FQNEAQ (reference sequence). V dropped 5 bases and J dropped 6 bases, with 11 bases sitting between them. The CDR3 loop is CASSQLGGQPQHF. The CDR3 DNA is TGTGCCAGCAGCCAACTGGGGGGTCAGCCCCAGCATTTT. The whole variable domain, remainder taken from reference TRBV7-9 and TRBJ1-5, is DTGVSQNPRHKITKRGQNVTFRCDPISEHNRLYWYRQTLGQGPEFLTYFQNEAQLEKSRLLSDRFSAERPKGSFSTLEIQRTEQGDSAMYLCASSQLGGQPQHFGDGTRLSIL.

V is TRBV28 and J is TRBJ1-2, with no clear D. V was pared by 6 bases and J by 3 bases, with 11 bases between. In germline, CDR1 is MDHEN, CDR2 SYDVKM. The CDR3 is 13 residues long. CDR3 DNA: TGTGCCAGCAGACCCGGAGGCTACTATGGCTACACCTTC. Protein product: CASRPGGYYGYTF.

V is TRBV2 and J is TRBJ2-5, with 8 bases that match TRBD2. CDR1 is SNHLY and CDR2 is FYNNEI in the germline V gene. The length of the CDR3 is 16 residues. V was pared by 5 bases and J by 2 bases, with 10 bases of the junction left unmatched. The CDR3 sequence is CASSSFGGAKQETQYF. CDR3 nucleotides: TGTGCCAGCAGTTCTTTCGGGGGGGCCAAACAAGAGACCCAGTACTTC.

This chain joins TRBV5-1 and TRBJ2-5; a possible D gene is TRBD2 (6 bases). Germline-derived CDR1 and CDR2 are SGHRS and YFSETQ. The V and J ends lost 5 bases and 5 bases respectively, with 16 bases between them. CDR3 length: 14 residues. The CDR3 region has the DNA TGCGCCAGCAGGTTCTCCTCTAGCGACGAGACCCAGTACTTC. This encodes CASRFSSSDETQYF.

The sample holds a few counts of this clone. V gene TRBV28 combines with J gene TRBJ2-3, with 14 bases aligning to TRBD2. The CDR3 runs to 16 residues. Trimming cost V 2 bases and J 6 bases; bases outside gene matches: 4. The germline CDR1 and CDR2 sequences are MDHEN and SYDVKM. For the CDR3, the DNA is TGTGCCAGCAGTTTAGCCGGGACTAGCGGGAGCGATACGCAGTATTTT. Protein: CASSLAGTSGSDTQYF.

The chain couples TRBV7-2 to TRBJ1-2; D is uncertain. The CDR3 sequence is 14 residues long. Germline V gene data show CDR1 as SGHTA and CDR2 as FQGNSA. The germline V and J ends were trimmed by 0 bases and 2 bases, with 7 bases remaining between them. The CDR3 protein is CASSLAHLNYGYTF. The CDR3, as DNA: TGTGCCAGCAGCTTAGCGCACTTAAACTATGGCTACACCTTC. Full variable domain (outside the CDR3, taken from reference TRBV7-2 and TRBJ1-2): GAGVSQSPSNKVTEKGKDVELRCDPISGHTALYWYRQSLGQGLEFLIYFQGNSAPDKSGLPSDRFSAERTGGSVSTLTIQRTQQEDSAVYLCASSLAHLNYGYTFGSGTRLTVV.

A few counts support this clone. The chain combines TRBV20-1 with TRBJ2-5; D uncertain. CDR3 size: 11 residues. Germline-derived CDR1 and CDR2 are DFQATT and SNEGSKA (reference sequence). V was cut by 4 bases and J by 5 bases, with 8 bases left in between. The DNA of the CDR3 is TGCAGTGCTATTTTTCGGGAGACCCAGTACTTC. It yields the protein CSAIFRETQYF.

This chain connects TRBV5-1 to TRBJ2-1; D not resolved. The germline V gene encodes CDR1 SGHRS and CDR2 YFSETQ. The length of the CDR3 is 15 residues. Trimming shortened V by 0 bases and J by 3 bases, and 10 bases separated the two germline ends. This CDR3 reads CASSLATDGYNEQFF. As DNA, the CDR3 is TGCGCCAGCAGCTTGGCAACGGACGGCTACAATGAGCAGTTCTTC.

The chain employs TRBV11-2 and TRBJ2-3; D ambiguous. The CDR3 loop spans 18 amino acids. Germline CDR1 and CDR2: SGHAT and FQNNGV. Trimming removed 1 base from V and 0 bases from J, with 17 bases in between. CDR3 loop: CASSLVRPWGTSTDTQYF. The CDR3 region has the DNA TGTGCCAGCAGCTTAGTCAGGCCATGGGGAACTAGCACAGATACGCAGTATTTT.

This clone was detected a few times. V is TRBV11-2 and J is TRBJ2-5; a possible D gene is TRBD2 (5 bases). Germline V lookup: CDR1 SGHAT, CDR2 FQNNGV. The ends were cut back, 5 bases at V and 3 bases at J, with 10 bases in the middle. There are 13 residues in the CDR3. CDR3 residues: CASSRGLKETQYF. CDR3 nucleotides: TGTGCCAGCAGCCGCGGACTGAAAGAGACCCAGTACTTC.

This clone was observed a single time. The rearrangement joins TRBV7-8 to TRBJ2-7; 8 nucleotides match TRBD2. CDR3 length equals 16 residues. V was clipped by 5 bases and J by 0 bases; unmatched bases: 9. Per the germline V gene, CDR1 is SGHVS and CDR2 is FQNEAQ. The CDR3, as DNA: TGTGCCAGCAGCCATTCAGCGGGAGCTATCTCCTACGAGCAGTACTTC. Translating it yields CASSHSAGAISYEQYF. The full variable domain, rest sourced from reference TRBV7-8 and TRBJ2-7, is GAGVSQSPRYKVAKRGQDVALRCDPISGHVSLFWYQQALGQGPEFLTYFQNEAQLDKSGLPSDRFFAERPEGSVSTLKIQRTQQEDSAVYLCASSHSAGAISYEQYFGPGTRLTVT.

The chain couples TRBV5-1 to TRBJ1-2; the match to TRBD1 covers 10 bases. The CDR3 runs to 17 residues. Germline V gene data show CDR1 as SGHRS and CDR2 as YFSETQ. The V gene end was trimmed by 1 base and the J gene end by 7 bases; junction bases not matched to a gene: 13. The CDR3: CASSLSSGQGERGGYTF. DNA of the CDR3: TGCGCCAGCAGCTTGTCATCCGGACAGGGGGAACGGGGTGGCTACACCTTC.

The chain employs TRBV6-5 and TRBJ2-1, with 8 bases aligning to TRBD1. V lost 4 bases, J lost 0 bases, and 5 bases stayed unmatched. The germline CDR1 and CDR2 sequences are MNHEY and SVGAGI. The CDR3 has 16 amino acids. CDR3 nucleotides: TGTGCCAGCAGTTGGGGCGGGACAGGCTCCTACAATGAGCAGTTCTTC. Translation gives CASSWGGTGSYNEQFF.

CDR3: CASSQTGANYGYTF. CDR3 bases: TGTGCCAGCAGCCAGACCGGAGCTAACTATGGCTACACCTTC. The genes are TRBV7-9 and TRBJ1-2; D remains unclear. Germline loops: CDR1 SEHNR, CDR2 FQNEAQ (reference sequence). The CDR3 sequence is 14 residues long. The V and J ends lost 5 bases and 0 bases respectively, with 10 bases between them.

The V and J genes are TRBV6-1 and TRBJ2-3; D not resolved. V lost 6 bases and J lost 6, with 4 bases in between. This CDR3 is 10 amino acids long. Germline-derived CDR1 and CDR2 are MNHNS and SASEGT. The CDR3, as DNA: TGTGCCAGCAGGGGGGATACGCAGTATTTT. Translating it yields CASRGDTQYF.

This clone was found a few times. This rearrangement joins TRBV10-3 to TRBJ1-3, with D hard to call. Germline CDR1 and CDR2: ENHRY and SYGVKD. The CDR3 has 12 residues. V lost 4 bases to trimming and J lost 8 bases, with 9 bases between them. The CDR3 coding sequence is TGTGCCATCAGTGGCGGATCGGACACCATATATTTT. Amino acid sequence: CAISGGSDTIYF.

The table lists this clone with a few counts. V usage is TRBV18 and J usage is TRBJ1-3; no clear D gene. V was cut by 6 bases and J by 3 bases, with 9 bases left in between. Germline values: CDR1 KGHSH, CDR2 LQKENI. The CDR3 contains 13 residues. CDR3 coding DNA: TGTGCCAGCTCCCTTGGGCTTGGAAACACCATATATTTT. Encoded protein: CASSLGLGNTIYF.

The V call is TRBV10-3, the J call TRBJ2-3; D may be TRBD1 (6 bases). This CDR3 contains 15 residues. The ends were cut back, 0 bases at V and 5 bases at J, with 12 bases in the middle. From germline, CDR1 is ENHRY and CDR2 SYGVKD. CDR3 amino acids: CAISESTRGRDTQYF. CDR3 DNA: TGTGCCATCAGTGAGTCGACCAGGGGAAGAGATACGCAGTATTTT.

This clone was picked up a small number of times. The rearrangement links TRBV7-3 to TRBJ2-2, with 8 nucleotides matching TRBD2. Germline CDR1 SGHTA, CDR2 FQGTGA. This CDR3 spans 16 amino acids. With 6 bases clipped from V and 1 base from J, the junction kept 7 bases outside the gene matches. Here the CDR3 reads CASSSSGTRNTGELFF. The CDR3 nucleotides read TGTGCCAGCAGTTCCTCCGGGACTAGGAACACCGGGGAGCTGTTTTTT.

V gene TRBV9 combines with J gene TRBJ2-2, with unresolved D. Germline CDR1 SGDLS, CDR2 YYNGEE. Trimming removed 0 bases at V and 5 bases at J, with 8 bases between. The CDR3 has 14 amino acids. The CDR3 here is CASSVAVGTGELFF. CDR3 coding DNA: TGTGCCAGCAGCGTAGCTGTGGGTACCGGGGAGCTGTTTTTT. The variable domain in full, completed from reference TRBV9 and TRBJ2-2, reads DSGVTQTPKHLITATGQRVTLRCSPRSGDLSVYWYQQSLDQGLQFLIQYYNGEERAKGNILERFSAQQFPDLHSELNLSSLELGDSALYFCASSVAVGTGELFFGEGSRLTVL.

This clone was seen only a few times. CDR3 sequence (DNA): TGTGCCAGCAGTCGTACCGGGACAGGGGATTACACTGAAGCTTTCTTT. This sequence encodes CASSRTGTGDYTEAFF. The genes are TRBV9 and TRBJ1-1, with 10 bases matching TRBD1. Germline loops: CDR1 SGDLS, CDR2 YYNGEE. The CDR3 spans 16 residues. Losses at the gene ends were 5 bases for V and 3 bases for J; bases not matched to a gene: 10.